Listed below are T cell receptor beta chains from one sample, sequenced in a study of blood T cell repertoires in COVID-19. Libraries were prepared by immunoSEQ multiplex PCR; TCRdb keeps only in-frame clonotypes and omits some of them. In the table there are 130,000 or so clones, around four fifths of which are singletons. Sequenced material: PBMCs or T cells enriched from blood (not recorded which). These receptors were taken from a man aged 40-55 years with acute COVID-19. CDR3s include the opening cysteine and the closing phenylalanine or tryptophan. Fields, in order: CDR3 protein, CDR3 DNA, clone size, D gene, J gene, V gene. The D gene is left open where the match is weak. Some rows have no size entry. The others give once, few or many, or a class for an expanded clone.

CASSFAQGEQFF TGTGCCAGCAGCTTTGCCCAGGGGGAGCAGTTCTTC - - TRBJ2-1 TRBV7-3
CASSPRQTQSNQPQHF TGTGCCAGCTCACCCCGACAGACCCAGAGCAATCAGCCCCAGCATTTT few - TRBJ1-5 TRBV18
CASSSTGQGRVSTF TGTGCCAGCAGCTCAACTGGACAGGGAAGGGTTAGCACCTTC - TRBD1 TRBJ1-2 TRBV13
CASRSSFFKEYF TGTGCCAGCCGGAGTAGCTTTTTTAAAGAGTACTTC - - TRBJ2-7 TRBV28
CASSVGGSSYEQYF TGTGCCAGCAGCGTAGGTGGGAGCTCCTACGAGCAGTACTTC - - TRBJ2-7 TRBV9
CASSLTVNTEAFF TGTGCCAGCAGTCTGACAGTTAACACTGAAGCTTTCTTT many - TRBJ1-1 TRBV27
CASISPLF TGTGCCAGCATTTCCCCCCTTTTT once - TRBJ2-3 TRBV27
CASSQLAGRSRGGGEQYF TGTGCCAGCAGTCAACTAGCGGGCCGTTCCCGCGGTGGGGGGGAGCAGTACTTC - TRBD2 TRBJ2-7 TRBV3-1/TRBV3-2
CASSFTGYPYEQYF TGTGCCAGCAGCTTCACAGGTTACCCCTACGAGCAGTACTTC - - TRBJ2-7 TRBV7-2
CASSSGGRGTEAFF TGTGCCAGCAGCTCGGGGGGAAGAGGGACTGAAGCTTTCTTT - - TRBJ1-1 TRBV7-3
CASSEISSGNTIYF TGTGCCAGCAGTGAAATCAGCTCTGGAAACACCATATATTTT - - TRBJ1-3 TRBV6-1